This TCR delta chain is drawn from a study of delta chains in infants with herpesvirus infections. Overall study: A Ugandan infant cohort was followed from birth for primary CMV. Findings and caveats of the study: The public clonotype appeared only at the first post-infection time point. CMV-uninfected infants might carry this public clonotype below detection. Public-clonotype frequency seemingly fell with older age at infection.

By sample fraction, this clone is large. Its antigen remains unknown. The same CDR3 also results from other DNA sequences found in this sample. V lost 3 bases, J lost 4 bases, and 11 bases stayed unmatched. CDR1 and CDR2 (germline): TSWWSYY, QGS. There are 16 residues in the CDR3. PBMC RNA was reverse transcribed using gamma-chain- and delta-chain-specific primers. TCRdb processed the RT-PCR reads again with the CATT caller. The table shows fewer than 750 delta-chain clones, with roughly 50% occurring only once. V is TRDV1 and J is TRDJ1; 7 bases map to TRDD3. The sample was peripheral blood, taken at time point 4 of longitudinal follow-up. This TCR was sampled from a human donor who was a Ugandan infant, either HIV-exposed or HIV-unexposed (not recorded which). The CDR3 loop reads CALGETLDWGVDKLIF. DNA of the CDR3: TGTGCTCTTGGGGAGACCCTAGACTGGGGAGTCGATAAACTCATCTTT.